This T cell receptor beta chain was obtained from a study of blood T cells in healthy people across ages (dated by TCRdb to between 2014 and 2016). Notes on the research overall: Template switching captured roughly one uniquely barcoded TCR beta cDNA molecule per two T cells in model experiments. To track age-related changes in TCR beta repertoire diversity, the study relied on deep sequencing normalized with unique cDNA molecular identifiers. The donors were split into four age groups: young (average 16 years), middle-aged (39), aged (approximately 60) and long-lived (approximately 80). The study analyzed two additional independent replicas of 1 million unique cDNA reads from the same blood draw for two donors, one aged 18 to 29 and one aged 80 or older. Findings and caveats that apply to the study as a whole: The percentage of naive T cells measured by flow cytometry correlated strongly with observed TCR beta diversity. Estimates of total diversity based on one million sequenced T cells were considered lower bounds and underestimates. Bulk unsorted PBMC profiling prevented conclusive comparison of naive and antigen-experienced compartments. As age increased, observed TCR beta diversity per million T cells dropped in a roughly linear way, and a significant reduction was already evident by age 40. Because donor CMV infection status was unknown, age-related changes in expanded clonotypes were potentially confounded. Compared with the aged group, the long-lived group had more naive CD4+ T cells, fewer expanded clones and increased TCR diversity, a pattern suggesting age selection.

This clonotype was observed many times. Its antigen remains unidentified. The record has no base qualities; no much larger clone is one base away. The donors were some 39 Caucasian individuals from Russia, aged roughly 6 to 100 years, who were systemically healthy. Each donor gave roughly 11 milliliters of peripheral blood, drawn into EDTA-treated Vacutainer tubes. Ficoll-Paque density-gradient centrifugation was used to isolate PBMCs, with at least 6 million per sample. Total RNA was extracted from PBMCs with Trizol reagent, with at least 6 micrograms obtained per sample. The percentages of naive CD45RAhigh/CD27high T cells were determined by flow cytometry on a PBMC aliquot from every donor. The method behind the library was 5' RACE. Sequencing instrument: Illumina HiSeq 2500. A second PCR of about 6 to 11 cycles was performed with a sample-barcoded 5' primer and a J-beta primer mix. Each TCR beta cDNA molecule received a unique molecular identifier from a template-switch 5' adaptor carrying 12 random nucleotides. Each sample yielded at least 3 million CDR3-containing paired-end reads. First-strand cDNA synthesis was performed from all RNA using the Mint cDNA synthesis kit, with priming by a TRBC-specific oligonucleotide. After uracil-DNA glycosylase treatment, a first 18-cycle PCR used universal primers M1SS and BC2_uni_R on all cDNA. Turning to the authors' computational methods: Normalization of each sample was performed by random selection of 1 million high-quality reads, each carrying a distinct molecular identifier. Instead of being binned into consensus sequences, reads that shared molecular identifiers were thrown out. CDR3 identification, clonotype clustering and error correction used MiTCR with a Q25 quality threshold and the strictest error-elimination algorithm. A nonparametric unseen species model using Euler transformation provided a lower-bound estimate of total TCR beta diversity. TCRdb applied fastp at Q25 and MiXCR to the public reads, then kept only in-frame beta chains. Rows matching on CDR3 protein sequence are summarized as one entry with the most common DNA and genes. V and J calls and clone size were set by TCRdb, not the authors. This sample is represented by 750,000 to 950,000 distinct CDR3 sequences; roughly 26% of them were singletons. Of the sample, 3% is held by the ten largest clones.

A distance of 6 bases separates the germline ends of V and J, which lose 0 bases and 0 bases respectively. Measured from the cysteine to the phenylalanine, the CDR3 is 15 residues long. Only the CDR3 portion is preserved as DNA: 45 bases, with reading frame beginning at the first base. Sequences SGHRS (CDR1) and YFSETQ (CDR2) are obtained from the germline V gene. These data also featured in a second study, about T cells of mothers and their children. Per the second study: Donors were nine systemically healthy Caucasian individuals: three mothers and their six children. cDNA synthesis used all of the extracted RNA, with 1.5 ug of RNA in each 15 ul reaction. In the second PCR, the M1S primer added sample barcodes and 2-4 random nucleotides. Each mother yielded over 9 million TCR beta CDR3 reads and each child 3 million to 3.5 million reads. In both related and unrelated pairs, thymic selection shapes the output of TCR recombination in a similar way, with inherited differences having only a minor effect. Normalized repertoire overlap was always found to be slightly, but never significantly, higher in related mother-child pairs than in unrelated mother-child pairs. No persistent microchimeric T cell clones were detected, at a sensitivity of approximately 110 clones per million clonotypes. Deep NGS was used in the study to compare the TCR beta repertoires of mothers and children and to look for features that separate related mother-child pairs from unrelated individuals. On average, the children were roughly 11 +/- 4 years old, while the mothers were around 42 +/- 4 years old. After adapter ligation with NEBNext reagents, the libraries were sequenced on Illumina HiSeq 2000 with 100+100 nt paired-end reads. To avoid cross-contamination, the mother libraries and the child libraries were prepared a month apart and sequenced in separate runs. Each donor had between roughly 450,000 and 2,300,000 distinct TCR beta clonotypes identified. Naive TCR beta clonotypes were estimated from low-frequency clonotypes matched to each donor's FACS-determined naive share, without sorting.

The chain is assembled from TRBV5-1 and TRBJ1-4; a weak D assignment points to TRBD1 (6 bases agree). Sequences were obtained from blood. This clonotype was sampled from a boy aged 5-17 years in good health. In nucleotides, the sequence is TGCGCCAGCAGCTTGGAGGGGGCAACTAATGAAAAACTGTTTTTT. The encoded protein is CASSLEGATNEKLFF. The full variable domain, completed from the reference TRBV5-1 and TRBJ1-4 proteins outside the CDR3, reads KAGVTQTPRYLIKTRGQQVTLSCSPISGHRSVSWYQQTPGQGLQFLFEYFSETQRNKGNFPGRFSGRQFSNSRSEMNVSTLELGDSALYLCASSLEGATNEKLFFGSGTQLSVL.